Below are 18 T cell receptor beta chains sequenced from a single sample in a study of T cells in Graves' hyperthyroidism and ophthalmopathy. TCR beta CDR3 sequences were amplified from RNA transcripts. First-round RT-PCR targeting the TCR CDR3 was performed with the HTBI primer set. TCRdb re-called the multiplex PCR reads through MiXCR, storing one row per CDR3 protein. The sample shows over 450,000 distinct CDR3 sequences, around an eighth of them seen only once. The specimen was blood. The source of these receptors is a woman between 18 and 29 years old with Graves' hyperthyroidism.

This clonotype was detected only a few times. The V and J genes are TRBV25-1 and TRBJ1-3, with D uncertain. The CDR3 covers 16 residues. V was cut by 4 bases and J by 1 base, with 14 bases left in between. In germline, CDR1 is MGHDK, CDR2 SYGVNS. The CDR3, as DNA: TGTGCCAGCAGTGCGTCGGGAAAGTTTTCTGGAAACACCATATATTTT. Translating gives CASSASGKFSGNTIYF.

This clonotype was seen ten or more times. The chain joins TRBV7-9 to TRBJ1-4; D perhaps matches TRBD1 (5 bases). Germline V CDR1 and CDR2: SEHNR, FQNEAQ (reference sequence). The CDR3 extends over 19 amino acids. Trimming cost V 7 bases and J 4 bases, with 28 bases left between them. The DNA of the CDR3 is TGTGCCAGCACCCCCCCGGGGGTGTCTTTGGCGGACTATAATGAAAAACTGTTTTTT. Its translation is CASTPPGVSLADYNEKLFF. Drawing the rest from reference TRBV7-9 and TRBJ1-4, the complete variable domain is DTGVSQNPRHKITKRGQNVTFRCDPISEHNRLYWYRQTLGQGPEFLTYFQNEAQLEKSRLLSDRFSAERPKGSFSTLEIQRTEQGDSAMYLCASTPPGVSLADYNEKLFFGSGTQLSVL.

This clonotype turned up a few times. Here the CDR3 reads CASSLGLLTEAFF. As DNA, the CDR3 is TGTGCCAGCAGCTTGGGACTGCTCACTGAAGCTTTCTTT. This chain connects TRBV9 to TRBJ1-1; D might be TRBD1 (5 bases). The CDR3 length is 13 residues. Germline CDR1 and CDR2: SGDLS and YYNGEE. The germline V and J ends were trimmed by 4 bases and 4 bases, with 11 bases remaining between them.

This clonotype was seen at least ten times. The V and J genes are TRBV4-2 and TRBJ2-7; TRBD2 aligns across 8 bases. Per the germline V gene, CDR1 is LGHNA and CDR2 is YNFKEQ. With V trimmed by 0 bases and J by 4 bases, 8 bases remained unmatched. The CDR3 has 16 amino acids. CDR3 bases: TGTGCCAGCAGCCAAGAGGGTAGCGGGAACCCTTACGAGCAGTACTTC. Protein product: CASSQEGSGNPYEQYF.

This chain joins TRBV7-6 and TRBJ2-2, with 14 bases matching TRBD2. In germline, CDR1 is SGHVS, CDR2 FNYEAQ. Trimming removed 3 bases from V and 5 bases from J; junction bases left unmatched: 8. This CDR3 region has 18 residues. The CDR3 sequence: CASSLGTSGSQSTGELFF. In nucleotides, the CDR3 is TGTGCCAGCAGCTTGGGGACTAGCGGGAGTCAATCGACCGGGGAGCTGTTTTTT. Looking up the rest from reference TRBV7-6 and TRBJ2-2 gives the full variable domain: GAGVSQSPRYKVTKRGQDVALRCDPISGHVSLYWYRQALGQGPEFLTYFNYEAQQDKSGLPNDRFSAERPEGSISTLTIQRTEQRDSAMYRCASSLGTSGSQSTGELFFGEGSRLTVL.

The chain has TRBV7-2 and TRBJ2-4, with D uncertain. The CDR3 spans 12 residues. V was shortened by 5 bases and J by 6 bases, with 8 bases between the two germline ends. Germline V gene data show CDR1 as SGHTA and CDR2 as FQGNSA. This chain's CDR3 is CASSIGRNIQYF. The DNA of the CDR3 is TGTGCCAGCAGCATCGGACGAAACATTCAGTACTTC.

The chain combines TRBV5-1 with TRBJ2-2; tentatively, D is TRBD2 (6 bases). Trimming cost V 7 bases and J 6 bases, with 13 bases left between them. The germline CDR1 and CDR2 sequences are SGHRS and YFSETQ. The CDR3 runs to 13 residues. CDR3 sequence reads: CASAGTEAGELFF. CDR3 nucleotide sequence: TGCGCCAGCGCGGGGACCGAAGCCGGGGAGCTGTTTTTT.

The sample holds many counts of this clonotype. V gene TRBV30 combines with J gene TRBJ1-5; weak D call: TRBD1 (6 bases). This CDR3 is built from 13 residues. Looked up from germline, CDR1 is GTSNPN and CDR2 is SVGIG (reference sequence). Trimming removed 2 bases from V and 7 bases from J, with 12 bases in between. CDR3 protein: CAWSRQGRQPQHF. CDR3 sequence (DNA): TGTGCCTGGAGTCGGCAGGGGCGACAGCCCCAGCATTTT.

This clonotype was found many times. The chain employs TRBV7-2 and TRBJ1-5; D unresolved. V lost 2 bases and J lost 3, with 14 bases in between. This CDR3 has 16 residues. Germline CDR1 reads SGHTA; CDR2 reads FQGNSA. CDR3 sequence: CASSLMGSTTNQPQHF. The CDR3 coding sequence is TGTGCCAGCAGCTTAATGGGGTCGACGACCAATCAGCCCCAGCATTTT.

Worth noting for this clonotype: A much bigger clone sits one base away, suggesting this may be a read error. The rearrangement joins TRBV2 to TRBJ2-7; the D is unclear. The CDR3 is 13 amino acids. Trimming took 7 bases from V and 7 from J, leaving 17 bases between them. In germline, CDR1 is SNHLY, CDR2 FYNNEI. The chain's CDR3 is CASKRPRVGEQYV. The CDR3 nucleotides are TGTGCCAGCAAGAGGCCCCGGGTGGGGGAGCAGTACGTC.

The chain couples TRBV6-2 or TRBV6-3 to TRBJ2-1; 11 bases line up with TRBD2. The CDR3 is made up of 18 amino acids. Per germline, CDR1 MNHEY and CDR2 SVGEGT. Trimming took 2 bases from V and 5 from J; bases not matched to a gene: 11. Here the CDR3 DNA reads TGTGCCAGCAGTTACACCACTAGCGGGAGAACCACTGACAATGAGCAGTTCTTC. It encodes CASSYTTSGRTTDNEQFF.

This clonotype was counted only a few times. The V and J genes are TRBV10-1 and TRBJ2-7, with 11 bases fitting TRBD2. Per germline, CDR1 WNHNN and CDR2 SYGVQD (reference sequence). Unmatched junction bases numbered 12, after V lost 7 bases and J lost 4 bases. The CDR3 is 16 residues long. DNA for the CDR3: TGCGCCAGCACCCATCAATTTACTAGCGGGGGTTACGAGCAGTACGTC. Translated, it gives CASTHQFTSGGYEQYV.

This clonotype was found a few times. The genes are TRBV4-1 and TRBJ2-1, with D tentatively TRBD1 or TRBD2 (5 bases each). Trimming took off 0 bases at V and 11 bases at J, with 14 bases between the two ends. CDR1 MGHRA and CDR2 YSYEKL come from the germline V gene. The CDR3 sequence is 14 residues long. The CDR3 nucleotides are TGCGCCAGCAGCCAAGAGAGGGGCAGGGACCAGCAGTTCTTC. Translating gives CASSQERGRDQQFF.

This clonotype showed up many times. The rearrangement links TRBV2 to TRBJ2-2; D possibly uses TRBD1 or TRBD2 (6 bases each). CDR3 size: 15 residues. Trimming pared 6 bases from V and 7 bases from J, leaving 18 bases between. Germline V gene data show CDR1 as SNHLY and CDR2 as FYNNEI. The CDR3 DNA sequence: TGTGCCAGCAGCGGGGAGGCAGGGGATGACGGGGAGCTGTTTTTT. Protein sequence: CASSGEAGDDGELFF.

The gene calls are TRBV5-5 and TRBJ1-4, with D hard to call. The CDR3 runs to 16 residues. Germline CDR1 reads SGHKS; CDR2 reads YYEKEE (reference sequence). Trimming took 2 bases from V and 0 from J, leaving 11 bases between them. The CDR3 here is CASSLFTVATNEKLFF. The CDR3 region has the DNA TGTGCCAGCAGCTTATTTACGGTTGCAACTAATGAAAAACTGTTTTTT.

This clonotype was detected ten times or more. J is TRBJ1-1 and V is TRBV7-9, with D tentatively TRBD1 (6 bases). The CDR3 loop spans 14 amino acids. Germline CDR1 reads SEHNR; CDR2 reads FQNEAQ (reference sequence). Deletions cut 5 bases from V and 4 bases from J, with 14 bases between. This chain's CDR3 is CASSRWGGGTEAFF. The CDR3 region has the DNA TGTGCCAGCAGCCGGTGGGGAGGGGGCACTGAAGCTTTCTTT. The complete variable domain, with remaining parts taken from reference TRBV7-9 and TRBJ1-1, reads DTGVSQNPRHKITKRGQNVTFRCDPISEHNRLYWYRQTLGQGPEFLTYFQNEAQLEKSRLLSDRFSAERPKGSFSTLEIQRTEQGDSAMYLCASSRWGGGTEAFFGQGTRLTVV.

This clonotype was detected ten times or more. The CDR3 sequence: CASRQGATNQPQHF. Written as DNA, the CDR3 is TGTGCCAGCAGACAGGGGGCCACCAATCAGCCCCAGCATTTT. The chain employs TRBV12-3 or TRBV12-4 and TRBJ1-5; TRBD1 agrees at 9 bases. The CDR3 totals 14 residues. V lost 6 bases, J lost 3 bases, and 3 bases stayed unmatched.

The chain recombines TRBV19 with TRBJ1-2, with 8 bases lining up with TRBD1. The CDR3 has 14 residues. The V gene's germline CDR1 is LNHDA and CDR2 SQIVND (reference sequence). Trimming cost V 7 bases and J 7 bases; bases outside gene matches: 11. CDR3 sequence reads: CASTADRERSGYTF. CDR3 nucleotides: TGTGCCAGTACCGCGGACAGGGAGAGGTCTGGCTACACCTTC.